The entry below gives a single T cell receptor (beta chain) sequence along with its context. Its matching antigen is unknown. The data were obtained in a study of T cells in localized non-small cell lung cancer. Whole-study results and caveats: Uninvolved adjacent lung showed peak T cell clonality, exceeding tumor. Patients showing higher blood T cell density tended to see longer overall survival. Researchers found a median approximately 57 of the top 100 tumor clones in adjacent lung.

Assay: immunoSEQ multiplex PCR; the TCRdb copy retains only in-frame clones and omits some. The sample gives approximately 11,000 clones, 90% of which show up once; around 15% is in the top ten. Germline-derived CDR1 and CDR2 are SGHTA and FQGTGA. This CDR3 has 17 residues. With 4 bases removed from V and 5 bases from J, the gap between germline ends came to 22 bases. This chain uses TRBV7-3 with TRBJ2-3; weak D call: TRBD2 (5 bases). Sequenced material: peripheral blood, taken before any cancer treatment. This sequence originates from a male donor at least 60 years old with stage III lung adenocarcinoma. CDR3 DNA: TGTGCCAGCAGCTCAGGAGTTACGTGGGGAGCAGGAGATACGCAGTATTTT. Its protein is CASSSGVTWGAGDTQYF. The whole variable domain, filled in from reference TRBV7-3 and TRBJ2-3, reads GAGVSQTPSNKVTEKGKYVELRCDPISGHTALYWYRQSLGQGPEFLIYFQGTGAADDSGLPNDRFFAVRPEGSVSTLKIQRTERGDSAVYLCASSSGVTWGAGDTQYFGPGTRLTVL.